Below, 17 T cell receptor beta chains from the same sample are listed, as sequenced in a study of shared clonotypes between healthy human individuals. Assay: immunoSEQ multiplex PCR; the TCRdb copy retains only in-frame clones and omits some. The profile shows over a million clones, around three quarters of them singletons. Sequences were obtained from memory CD4+ T cells from PBMCs. Subset defined: CD45RA-negative fraction. These receptors all stem from a man aged 18 to 29 in good health. Some clones in this sample may be carry-over from other donors' samples.

The chain joins TRBV4-3 to TRBJ1-6; D is uncertain. V was trimmed by 4 bases and J by 5 bases, leaving 12 bases between them. The CDR3 has 15 residues. The germline V gene has CDR1 LGHNA and CDR2 YSLEER. In nucleotides, the CDR3 is TGCGCCAGCAGCCCTCTCCCGAGACATAATTCACCCCTCCACTTT. This translates into CASSPLPRHNSPLHF.

The chain employs TRBV6-1 and TRBJ2-3; perhaps D is TRBD1 or TRBD2 (5 bases each). Trimming shortened V by 3 bases and J by 1 base, and 11 bases separated the two germline ends. This CDR3 region has 15 residues. Germline CDR1 is MNHNS and CDR2 is SASEGT. CDR3: CASSEWDAGTDTQYF. DNA for the CDR3: TGTGCCAGCAGTGAGTGGGACGCCGGCACAGATACGCAGTATTTT.

The rearrangement joins TRBV28 to TRBJ1-2, with unresolved D. The CDR3 sequence is 12 residues long. Germline V gene data show CDR1 as MDHEN and CDR2 as SYDVKM. The V end lost 4 bases, the J end lost 6 bases, and 9 bases lay between the germline ends. The CDR3 here is CASSSRLDGYTF. Written as DNA, the CDR3 is TGTGCCAGCAGTTCCCGGCTTGATGGCTACACCTTC.

In DNA, the CDR3 is TGTGCCAGCAGTGATGGAGAGACCCAGTACTTC. As protein: CASSDGETQYF. The V call is TRBV25-1, the J call TRBJ2-5, with D hard to call. The germline V gene encodes CDR1 MGHDK and CDR2 SYGVNS. This CDR3 has 11 amino acids. V was trimmed by 3 bases and J by 4 bases, leaving 3 bases between them.

The CDR3 here is CASSQGMAKNIQYF. The DNA for the CDR3 is TGTGCCAGCAGCCAGGGTATGGCCAAAAACATTCAGTACTTC. The chain has TRBV14 and TRBJ2-4; D uncertain. Germline loops: CDR1 SGHDN, CDR2 FVKESK. The CDR3 runs to 14 residues. V was clipped by 3 bases and J by 1 base, with 7 bases between them.

A note on this clone: A read error may account for a junction end that differs from germline. The V and J genes are TRBV2 and TRBJ2-7, with D maybe TRBD1 (5 bases). CDR1 is SNHLY, CDR2 FYNNEI, per germline. This CDR3 contains 10 residues. The CDR3 loop is CASRRTSLDF. The CDR3 nucleotides are TGTGCCAGCAGGCGGACATCGTTAGACTTC.

This clone was detected a few times. This chain joins TRBV5-8 and TRBJ1-5, with a tentative D call TRBD1 (5 bases). CDR1 and CDR2 from the germline V gene are SGHTS and YDEGEE. The CDR3 is 13 amino acids. Trimming stripped 4 bases from V and 4 bases from J, with 9 bases between. The CDR3 DNA reads TGTGCCAGCAGCCCGGGGGTGAATCAGCCCCAGCATTTT. This codes for CASSPGVNQPQHF. The complete variable domain, with remaining parts taken from reference TRBV5-8 and TRBJ1-5, reads EAGVTQSPTHLIKTRGQQATLRCSPISGHTSVYWYQQALGLGLQFLLWYDEGEERNRGNFPPRFSGRQFPNYSSELNVNALELEDSALYLCASSPGVNQPQHFGDGTRLSIL.

The CDR3 loop reads CASGQSGTTIYGYTF. The CDR3 nucleotides are TGTGCCAGCGGACAAAGCGGGACCACCATCTATGGCTACACCTTC. This chain joins TRBV2 and TRBJ1-2; a weak D match, TRBD1 (5 bases). The CDR3 sequence is 15 residues long. Trimming stripped 8 bases from V and 4 bases from J, with 20 bases between. Germline V gene lookup returns CDR1 SNHLY and CDR2 FYNNEI. The full variable domain, completed using reference TRBV2 and TRBJ1-2, is EPEVTQTPSHQVTQMGQEVILRCVPISNHLYFYWYRQILGQKVEFLVSFYNNEISEKSEIFDDQFSVERPDGSNFTLKIRSTKLEDSAMYFCASGQSGTTIYGYTFGSGTRLTVV.

The rearrangement uses TRBV18 and TRBJ1-2; 11 nucleotides align to TRBD1. The CDR3 length is 19 residues. V was pared by 0 bases and J by 2 bases, with 11 bases of the junction left unmatched. Germline V gives CDR1 KGHSH, CDR2 LQKENI. This chain's CDR3 is CASSPPEQGQGELNYGYTF. The CDR3 bases are TGTGCCAGCTCACCACCGGAGCAGGGACAGGGGGAGCTCAACTATGGCTACACCTTC.

To note about this clone: The same CDR3 also results from other DNA sequences found in this sample. This chain links TRBV5-1 with TRBJ1-5, with 11 bases fitting TRBD1. CDR1 and CDR2 from the germline V gene are SGHRS and YFSETQ. CDR3 length equals 15 residues. Trimming removed 4 bases from V and 5 bases from J; junction bases left unmatched: 5. The CDR3 DNA reads TGCGCCAGCAGCCTCGGACAGGGGGCTTATCAGCCCCAGCATTTT. Translated, it gives CASSLGQGAYQPQHF.

On this clone itself: The junction and the germline gene differ at one end; a read error may be behind it. The V gene is TRBV7-2, the J gene TRBJ2-1, with D possibly being TRBD2 (5 bases). The V gene's germline CDR1 is SGHTA and CDR2 FQGNSA. The length of the CDR3 is 15 residues. The chain's CDR3 is CASSLATSRRDEQFF. DNA for the CDR3: TGTGCCAGCAGCCTAGCTACTTCCCGCCGCGATGAGCAGTTCTTC. Filled out from reference TRBV7-2 and TRBJ2-1, the complete variable domain reads GAGVSQSPSNKVTEKGKDVELRCDPISGHTALYWYRQSLGQGLEFLIYFQGNSAPDKSGLPSDRFSAERTGGSVSTLTIQRTQQEDSAVYLCASSLATSRRDEQFFGPGTRLTVL.

The J gene is TRBJ2-7, the V gene TRBV7-2, with 9 bases fitting TRBD1. With V trimmed by 5 bases and J by 2 bases, 4 bases remained unmatched. The CDR3 contains 14 residues. Germline values: CDR1 SGHTA, CDR2 FQGNSA. The CDR3 is CASSLWTGAYEQYF. The CDR3 DNA sequence: TGTGCCAGCAGCCTTTGGACAGGGGCCTACGAGCAGTACTTC. Looking up the rest from reference TRBV7-2 and TRBJ2-7 gives the full variable domain: GAGVSQSPSNKVTEKGKDVELRCDPISGHTALYWYRQSLGQGLEFLIYFQGNSAPDKSGLPSDRFSAERTGGSVSTLTIQRTQQEDSAVYLCASSLWTGAYEQYFGPGTRLTVT.

Concerning this clone itself: A single base separates this from a much larger clone, so it may be a read error. Other DNA sequences within the sample encode an identical CDR3. The chain links TRBV6-1 to TRBJ1-1; no clear D gene. The CDR3 extends over 11 amino acids. Per germline, CDR1 MNHNS and CDR2 SASEGT. V lost 6 bases, J lost 2 bases, and 4 bases lay in between. The CDR3 is CASSPNTEAFF. The CDR3 coding sequence is TGTGCCAGCAGCCCAAACACTGAAGCTTTCTTT.

Turning to this clone: Other DNA sequences in this specimen translate into the identical CDR3. The chain carries TRBV15 and TRBJ2-7; the match to TRBD2 covers 8 bases. Unmatched junction bases numbered 4, after V lost 0 bases and J lost 6 bases. CDR1 and CDR2 (germline): LNHNV, YYDKDF (reference sequence). This CDR3 comprises 14 residues. The CDR3 bases are TGTGCCACCAGCAGAGATCTCGGGAGGGGCGAGCAGTACTTC. Amino acid sequence: CATSRDLGRGEQYF.

On this clone itself: This specimen includes other DNA sequences encoding the same CDR3. The J gene is TRBJ1-3, the V gene TRBV28; D possibly corresponds to TRBD1 (6 bases). V was pared by 6 bases and J by 0 bases, with 9 bases between. This CDR3 region has 14 residues. Germline V gives CDR1 MDHEN, CDR2 SYDVKM. The CDR3 bases are TGTGCCAGCAGACCACAGGGCTCTGGAAACACCATATATTTT. It translates to CASRPQGSGNTIYF.

The V gene is TRBV7-9, the J gene TRBJ1-3; D perhaps matches TRBD1 (5 bases). Between the trimmed V and J ends, which lost 4 bases and 0 bases, there was a span of 13 bases. Germline V gives CDR1 SEHNR, CDR2 FQNEAQ (reference sequence). The CDR3 loop spans 16 amino acids. The CDR3 coding sequence is TGTGCCAGCAGCTGGGGATGGGGGAGCTCTGGAAACACCATATATTTT. Its translation is CASSWGWGSSGNTIYF.

The chain combines TRBV30 with TRBJ2-5; no clear D gene. This CDR3 region has 16 residues. The germline gives CDR1 GTSNPN, CDR2 SVGIG (reference sequence). The V end was cut by 3 bases, the J end by 5 bases, with 22 bases between. The CDR3 loop is CAWRATGSSVEETQYF. The CDR3 DNA reads TGTGCCTGGAGAGCTACCGGGTCCTCGGTGGAGGAGACCCAGTACTTC.